The clone carrying this T cell receptor (beta chain) occurred many times. The antigen is unknown. TCRdb recomputed calls from the multiplex PCR reads with MiXCR, one row per CDR3 protein. The sample has about 300,000 distinct CDR3 sequences, 30% to 35% seen once. These data come from a study of breast tumors, draining lymph nodes, adjacent tissues. Findings of the study overall: Tumor T cell lymph node origin was a supported hypothesis, not proven.

Samples came from axillary lymph nodes draining the breast cancer. The TCR sequence derives from a female donor with breast cancer. Some clones in this sample may be carry-over from other donors' samples. Sample: axillary lymph node tissue.

The CDR3 is CATSETSSVANVLTF. CDR3 sequence (DNA): TGTGCCACCAGTGAGACCTCTAGCGTGGCCAACGTCCTGACTTTC. The chain is built from TRBV24-1 and TRBJ2-6; tentative D call: TRBD2 (6 bases). The V end was cut by 4 bases, the J end by 6 bases, with 12 bases between. This CDR3 region has 15 residues. Germline assignment: CDR1 KGHDR and CDR2 SFDVKD.